These 20 T cell receptor beta chains were all obtained from the same sample, sequenced in a study of OX40 agonist ivuxolimab in advanced cancers. The table came from immunoSEQ multiplex PCR; TCRdb's copy has only in-frame clones and leaves some out. The sample records some 68,000 clones, approximately 90% being singletons. Sequences were derived from CD4+ or CD8+ T cells sorted from blood, sampled in a trial of the OX40 agonist ivuxolimab. These receptors were obtained from an adult with an advanced solid tumor such as melanoma, head and neck, liver or kidney cancer.

The rearrangement uses TRBV4-1 and TRBJ2-5; D could derive from TRBD1 or TRBD2 (5 bases each). V was shortened by 6 bases and J by 1 base, with 18 bases between the two germline ends. Germline CDR1 reads MGHRA; CDR2 reads YSYEKL. This CDR3 is built from 16 residues. Here the CDR3 DNA reads TGCGCCAGCAGTACGATCGGGACCTCCTTCCAAGAGACCCAGTACTTC. This codes for CASSTIGTSFQETQYF.

The rearrangement links TRBV5-1 to TRBJ2-3; the D is unclear. Per germline, CDR1 SGHRS and CDR2 YFSETQ. The CDR3 loop spans 15 amino acids. Trimming pared 6 bases from V and 0 bases from J, leaving 14 bases between. The CDR3 here is CASNWFDSSTDTQYF. In nucleotides, the CDR3 is TGCGCCAGCAACTGGTTTGACTCTAGCACAGATACGCAGTATTTT.

V and J are TRBV9 and TRBJ2-3; D gene unclear. Germline-derived CDR1 and CDR2 are SGDLS and YYNGEE. The CDR3 length is 13 residues. V lost 6 bases and J lost 4, with 12 bases in between. The CDR3 region has the DNA TGTGCCAGCAATAAGGGCGAGGCAGATACGCAGTATTTT. Amino acids: CASNKGEADTQYF. The complete variable domain, with remaining parts taken from reference TRBV9 and TRBJ2-3, reads DSGVTQTPKHLITATGQRVTLRCSPRSGDLSVYWYQQSLDQGLQFLIQYYNGEERAKGNILERFSAQQFPDLHSELNLSSLELGDSALYFCASNKGEADTQYFGPGTRLTVL.

The chain recombines TRBV4-3 with TRBJ1-2, with 9 bases aligning to TRBD1. Per the germline V gene, CDR1 is LGHNA and CDR2 is YSLEER. The V segment lost 0 bases and the J segment 7 bases; nucleotides outside the gene matches: 3. The CDR3 runs to 14 residues. CDR3 residues: CASSQDVTGGGYTF. The CDR3 region has the DNA TGCGCCAGCAGCCAAGATGTGACAGGGGGTGGCTACACCTTC.

The chain has TRBV5-4 and TRBJ2-7, with D possibly being TRBD1 (6 bases). The germline V gene has CDR1 SGHNT and CDR2 YYREEE (reference sequence). Trimming took 0 bases from V and 3 from J, leaving 10 bases between them. CDR3 length: 14 residues. Here the CDR3 reads CASSLVGHDYEQYF. The CDR3 region has the DNA TGTGCCAGCAGCTTGGTGGGACATGACTACGAGCAGTACTTC.

CDR3 sequence (DNA): TGCGCCAGCAGCTATGGGGGGGAGGGTAGCTCACCCCTCCACTTT. This sequence encodes CASSYGGEGSSPLHF. This sequence joins TRBV5-1 and TRBJ1-6; TRBD1 might be the D (5 bases). The CDR3 is 15 residues long. The V and J ends lost 3 bases and 10 bases respectively, with 17 bases between them. CDR1 SGHRS and CDR2 YFSETQ come from the germline V gene.

The CDR3 DNA reads as TGTGCCAGCAGCCACCGGACTACTACCTACAATGAGCAGTTCTTC. Protein: CASSHRTTTYNEQFF. The chain carries TRBV11-3 and TRBJ2-1; possible D gene TRBD2, 6 bases. The V end lost 5 bases, the J end lost 2 bases, and 13 bases lay between the germline ends. The CDR3 has 15 residues. Germline V gene lookup returns CDR1 SGHNT and CDR2 YENEEA.

The J gene is TRBJ1-2, the V gene TRBV21-1. TRBV21-1 corresponds to a pseudogene. The CDR3 length is 12 residues. Here the CDR3 reads CASSKPKSGYTF. The CDR3, as DNA: TGTGCCAGCAGCAAACCGAAGAGTGGCTACACCTTC.

The chain uses TRBV10-3 and TRBJ2-2, with D possibly matching TRBD1 (5 bases). V was cut by 8 bases and J by 1 base, with 8 bases left in between. CDR1 and CDR2 from the germline V gene are ENHRY and SYGVKD. The CDR3 spans 13 residues. CDR3: CAISQGNTGELFF. The DNA for the CDR3 is TGTGCCATCTCTCAGGGGAACACCGGGGAGCTGTTTTTT.

This rearrangement joins TRBV18 to TRBJ1-1; 9 bases are shared with TRBD1. The CDR3 spans 15 residues. Germline V CDR1 and CDR2: KGHSH, LQKENI. V gave up 7 bases and J gave up 5 bases; unmatched junction bases: 11. The CDR3, as DNA: TGTGCCAGCTATCAGGGACAGGGAACTGCGACTGAAGCTTTCTTT. Translating gives CASYQGQGTATEAFF.

The genes are TRBV5-6 and TRBJ2-7, with no clear D. This CDR3 region has 11 residues. Germline V lookup: CDR1 SGHDT, CDR2 YYEEEE. V was clipped by 0 bases and J by 3 bases, with 1 base between them. CDR3 bases: TGTGCCAGCAGCTTGGTCTACGAGCAGTACTTC. This codes for CASSLVYEQYF.

This clone was detected once. CDR3 nucleotide sequence: TGCGCCAGCAGCCTCGACCGCACCTCTGGAAACACCATATATTTT. It specifies CASSLDRTSGNTIYF. This chain uses TRBV5-1 with TRBJ1-3; D unclear. Germline loops: CDR1 SGHRS, CDR2 YFSETQ. V was shortened by 4 bases and J by 0 bases, with 11 bases between the two germline ends. The CDR3 is made up of 15 amino acids.

This clone was recorded a few times. The CDR3 loop reads CASSPRMGSPYEQYF. In DNA form, the CDR3 reads TGTGCCAGCAGCCCACGAATGGGCTCCCCCTACGAGCAGTACTTC. The genes are TRBV5-4 and TRBJ2-7; D remains ambiguous. The germline CDR1 and CDR2 sequences are SGHNT and YYREEE (reference sequence). Between the trimmed V and J ends, which lost 4 bases and 2 bases, there was a span of 16 bases. This CDR3 is built from 15 residues.

The chain recombines TRBV19 with TRBJ1-3; no reliable D call. V was pared by 4 bases and J by 3 bases, with 10 bases between. The germline V gene has CDR1 LNHDA and CDR2 SQIVND (reference sequence). CDR3 length: 14 amino acids. CDR3 coding DNA: TGTGCCAGTAGTACTCCTGGGCTTGGAAACACCATATATTTT. It yields the protein CASSTPGLGNTIYF.

The CDR3 is CASSQDGRADTQYF. Here the CDR3 DNA reads TGTGCCAGCAGCCAAGATGGCAGGGCAGATACGCAGTATTTT. The chain is built from TRBV4-2 and TRBJ2-3, with D perhaps TRBD1 (5 bases). The V and J ends lost 0 bases and 4 bases respectively, with 8 bases between them. The germline gives CDR1 LGHNA, CDR2 YNFKEQ. CDR3 length: 14 residues.

The CDR3 is CASSSGQGATEAFF. For the CDR3, the DNA is TGCGCCAGCAGCTCAGGACAGGGGGCGACTGAAGCTTTCTTT. This chain connects TRBV5-1 to TRBJ1-1; 11 bases are shared with TRBD1. The CDR3 spans 14 residues. Germline V gene lookup returns CDR1 SGHRS and CDR2 YFSETQ. With V trimmed by 3 bases and J by 5 bases, 3 bases remained unmatched.

The genes are TRBV4-2 and TRBJ1-1, with a weak D call TRBD1 (5 bases). Germline assignment: CDR1 LGHNA and CDR2 YNFKEQ. V was cut by 2 bases and J by 1 base, with 8 bases left in between. The CDR3 extends over 14 amino acids. The CDR3 DNA follows: TGTGCCAGCAGCCAACGTCAGGGGAACACTGAAGCTTTCTTT. This codes for CASSQRQGNTEAFF.

The chain couples TRBV10-3 to TRBJ2-3; TRBD1 is a possible D gene (6 bases). Trimming left V 4 bases short and J 3 bases short, with 8 bases between. Germline CDR1 is ENHRY and CDR2 is SYGVKD. The CDR3 contains 13 residues. The CDR3 nucleotides read TGTGCCATCAGTGGAGGGACAACAGATACGCAGTATTTT. It encodes CAISGGTTDTQYF.

This rearrangement joins TRBV28 to TRBJ2-7, with D possibly called TRBD1 or TRBD2 (5 bases each). V was pared by 5 bases and J by 4 bases, with 12 bases between. CDR1 is MDHEN and CDR2 is SYDVKM in the germline V gene. This CDR3 comprises 13 residues. The CDR3 nucleotides are TGTGCCAGCAGTCGGGACCGCCTTTACGAGCAGTACTTC. Translating gives CASSRDRLYEQYF.

The V and J genes are TRBV28 and TRBJ2-2, with 7 nucleotides matching TRBD1. This CDR3 comprises 15 residues. V lost 6 bases to trimming and J lost 4 bases; unmatched junction nucleotides: 8. Germline-derived CDR1 and CDR2 are MDHEN and SYDVKM. CDR3 DNA: TGTGCCAGCAGGGTAGGGGGCGGAAGCACCGGGGAGCTGTTTTTT. Translation gives CASRVGGGSTGELFF.